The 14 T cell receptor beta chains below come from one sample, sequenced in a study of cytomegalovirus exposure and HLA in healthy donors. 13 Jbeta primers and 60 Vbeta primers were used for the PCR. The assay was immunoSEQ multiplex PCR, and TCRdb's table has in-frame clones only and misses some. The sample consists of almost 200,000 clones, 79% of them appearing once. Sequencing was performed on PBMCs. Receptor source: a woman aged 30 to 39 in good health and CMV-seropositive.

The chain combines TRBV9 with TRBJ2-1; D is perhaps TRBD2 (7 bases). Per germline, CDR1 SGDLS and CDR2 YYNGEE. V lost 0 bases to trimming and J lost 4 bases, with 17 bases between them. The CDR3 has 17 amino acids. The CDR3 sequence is CASSVVGAGEGYNEQFF. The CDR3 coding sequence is TGTGCCAGCAGCGTAGTGGGGGCGGGGGAGGGTTACAATGAGCAGTTCTTC.

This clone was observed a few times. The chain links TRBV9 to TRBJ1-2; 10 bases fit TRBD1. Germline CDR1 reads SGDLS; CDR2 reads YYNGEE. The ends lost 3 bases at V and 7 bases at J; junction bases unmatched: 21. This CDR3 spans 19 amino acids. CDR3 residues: CASSAFPGTGDGLAGGYTF. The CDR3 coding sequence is TGTGCCAGCAGCGCTTTTCCCGGGACAGGGGATGGCTTGGCAGGTGGCTACACCTTC. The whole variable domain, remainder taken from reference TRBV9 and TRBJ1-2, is DSGVTQTPKHLITATGQRVTLRCSPRSGDLSVYWYQQSLDQGLQFLIQYYNGEERAKGNILERFSAQQFPDLHSELNLSSLELGDSALYFCASSAFPGTGDGLAGGYTFGSGTRLTVV.

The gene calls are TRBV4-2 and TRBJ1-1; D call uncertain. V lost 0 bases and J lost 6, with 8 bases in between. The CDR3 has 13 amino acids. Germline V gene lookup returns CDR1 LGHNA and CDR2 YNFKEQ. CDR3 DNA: TGTGCCAGCAGCCAAGAAGCTACAGCTGAAGCTTTCTTT. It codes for CASSQEATAEAFF.

CDR3 nucleotide sequence: TGTGCCAGCAGCCCCAGAGGGGGCCCATACCGGGAGCAGTACTTC. Protein sequence: CASSPRGGPYREQYF. The rearrangement joins TRBV5-6 to TRBJ2-7; 7 positions agree with TRBD1. This CDR3 has 15 amino acids. The V gene end was trimmed by 4 bases and the J gene end by 7 bases; junction bases not matched to a gene: 14. The germline V gene encodes CDR1 SGHDT and CDR2 YYEEEE. Full variable domain (missing parts from reference TRBV5-6 and TRBJ2-7): DAGVTQSPTHLIKTRGQQVTLRCSPKSGHDTVSWYQQALGQGPQFIFQYYEEEERQRGNFPDRFSGHQFPNYSSELNVNALLLGDSALYLCASSPRGGPYREQYFGPGTRLTVT.

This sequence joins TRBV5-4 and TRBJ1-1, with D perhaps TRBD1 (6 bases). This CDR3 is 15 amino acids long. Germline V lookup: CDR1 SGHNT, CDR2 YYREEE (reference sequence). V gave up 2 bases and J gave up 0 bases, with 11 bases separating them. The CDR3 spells CASSFGGQMNTEAFF. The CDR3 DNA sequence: TGTGCCAGCAGCTTCGGGGGGCAAATGAACACTGAAGCTTTCTTT.

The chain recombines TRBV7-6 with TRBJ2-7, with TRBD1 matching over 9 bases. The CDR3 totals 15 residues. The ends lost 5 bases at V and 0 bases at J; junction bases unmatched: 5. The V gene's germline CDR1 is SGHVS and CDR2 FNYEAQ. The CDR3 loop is CASSPGTGSSYEQYF. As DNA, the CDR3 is TGTGCCAGCAGCCCGGGGACAGGGAGCTCCTACGAGCAGTACTTC.

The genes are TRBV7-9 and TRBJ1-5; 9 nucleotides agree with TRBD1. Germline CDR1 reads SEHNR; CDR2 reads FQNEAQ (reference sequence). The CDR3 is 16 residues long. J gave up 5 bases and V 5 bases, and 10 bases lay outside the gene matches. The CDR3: CASSVSGTGLYQPQHF. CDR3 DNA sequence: TGTGCCAGCAGCGTATCCGGGACAGGGCTTTATCAGCCCCAGCATTTT.

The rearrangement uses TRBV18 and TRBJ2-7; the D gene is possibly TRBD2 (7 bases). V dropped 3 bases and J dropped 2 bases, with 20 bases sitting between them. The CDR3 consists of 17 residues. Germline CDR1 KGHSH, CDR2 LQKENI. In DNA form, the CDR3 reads TGTGCCAGCTCACCTGGAGACAGTGCGGGGGCAACCTACGAGCAGTACTTC. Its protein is CASSPGDSAGATYEQYF.

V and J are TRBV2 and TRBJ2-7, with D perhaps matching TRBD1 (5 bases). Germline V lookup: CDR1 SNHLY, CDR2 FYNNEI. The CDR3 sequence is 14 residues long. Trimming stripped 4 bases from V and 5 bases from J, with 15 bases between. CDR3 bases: TGTGCCAGCAGTGTCGGGCAGGGTGGCGACGAGCAGTACTTC. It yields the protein CASSVGQGGDEQYF.

CDR3 protein: CASSPRTAGIVDTQYF. The CDR3 DNA is TGTGCCAGTAGTCCCCGGACAGCGGGAATTGTCGATACGCAGTATTTT. The V call is TRBV19, the J call TRBJ2-3, with D perhaps matching TRBD2 (7 bases). This CDR3 region has 16 residues. Germline V gene lookup returns CDR1 LNHDA and CDR2 SQIVND (reference sequence). The germline V and J ends were trimmed by 5 bases and 6 bases, with 21 bases remaining between them.

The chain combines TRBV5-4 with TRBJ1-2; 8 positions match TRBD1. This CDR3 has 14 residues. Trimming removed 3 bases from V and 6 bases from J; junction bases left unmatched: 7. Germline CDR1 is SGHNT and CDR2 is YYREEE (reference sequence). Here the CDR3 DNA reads TGTGCCAGCAGCTCGGAACAGGGGGGGGATGGCTACACCTTC. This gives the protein CASSSEQGGDGYTF.

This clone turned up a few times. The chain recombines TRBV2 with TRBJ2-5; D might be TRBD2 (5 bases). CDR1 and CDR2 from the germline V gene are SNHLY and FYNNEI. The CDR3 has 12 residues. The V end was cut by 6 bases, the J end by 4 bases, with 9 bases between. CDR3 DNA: TGTGCCAGCAGATCCGGAGGAGAGACCCAGTACTTC. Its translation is CASRSGGETQYF.

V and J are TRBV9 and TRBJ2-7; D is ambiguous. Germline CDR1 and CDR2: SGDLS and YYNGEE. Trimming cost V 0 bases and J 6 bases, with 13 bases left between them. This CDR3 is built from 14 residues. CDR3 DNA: TGTGCCAGCAGCGTAGGCGGTAGTTCGGGCGAGCAGTACTTC. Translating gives CASSVGGSSGEQYF.

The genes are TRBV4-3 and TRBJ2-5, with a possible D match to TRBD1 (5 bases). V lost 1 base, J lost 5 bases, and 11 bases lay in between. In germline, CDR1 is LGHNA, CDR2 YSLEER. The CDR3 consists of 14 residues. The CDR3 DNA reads TGCGCCAGCAGCCAAGGTCAGGGTGGGGAGACCCAGTACTTC. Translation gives CASSQGQGGETQYF.